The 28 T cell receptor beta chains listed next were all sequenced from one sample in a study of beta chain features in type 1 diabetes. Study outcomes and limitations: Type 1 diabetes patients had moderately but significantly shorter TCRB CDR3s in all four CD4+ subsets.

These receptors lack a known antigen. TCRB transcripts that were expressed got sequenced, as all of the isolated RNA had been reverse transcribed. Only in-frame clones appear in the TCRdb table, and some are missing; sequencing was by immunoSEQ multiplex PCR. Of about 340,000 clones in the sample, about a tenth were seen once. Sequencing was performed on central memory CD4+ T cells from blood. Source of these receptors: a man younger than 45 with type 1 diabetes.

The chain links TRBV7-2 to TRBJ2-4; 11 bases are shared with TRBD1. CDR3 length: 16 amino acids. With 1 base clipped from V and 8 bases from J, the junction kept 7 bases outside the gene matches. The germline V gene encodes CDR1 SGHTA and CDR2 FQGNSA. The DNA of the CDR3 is TGTGCCAGCAGCTTAGTGGCCGGGACAGGGGGGGACATTCAGTACTTC. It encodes CASSLVAGTGGDIQYF.

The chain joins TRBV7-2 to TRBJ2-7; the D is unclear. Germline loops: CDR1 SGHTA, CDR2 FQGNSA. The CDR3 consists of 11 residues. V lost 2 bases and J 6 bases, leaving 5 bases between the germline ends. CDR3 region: CASSLWGEQYF. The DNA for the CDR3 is TGTGCCAGCAGCTTATGGGGCGAGCAGTACTTC.

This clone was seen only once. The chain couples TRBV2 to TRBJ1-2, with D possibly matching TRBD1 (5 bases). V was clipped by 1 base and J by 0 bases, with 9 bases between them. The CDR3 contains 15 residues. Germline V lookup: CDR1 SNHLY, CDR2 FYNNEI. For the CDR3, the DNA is TGTGCCAGCAGTGAAGATGGGGGGTCTAACTATGGCTACACCTTC. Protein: CASSEDGGSNYGYTF.

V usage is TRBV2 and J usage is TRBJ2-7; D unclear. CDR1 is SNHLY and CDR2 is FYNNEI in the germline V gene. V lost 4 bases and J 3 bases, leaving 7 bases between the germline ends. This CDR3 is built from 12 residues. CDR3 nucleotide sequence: TGTGCCAGCAGTGCATCGGACTACGAGCAGTACTTC. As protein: CASSASDYEQYF.

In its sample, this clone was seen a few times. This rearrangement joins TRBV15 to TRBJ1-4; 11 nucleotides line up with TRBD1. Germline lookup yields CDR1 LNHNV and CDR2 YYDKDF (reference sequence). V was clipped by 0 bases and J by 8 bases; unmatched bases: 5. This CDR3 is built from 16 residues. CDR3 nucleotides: TGTGCCACCAGCAGAGACGGACAGGGGGCTCAAGAAAAACTGTTTTTT. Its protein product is CATSRDGQGAQEKLFF. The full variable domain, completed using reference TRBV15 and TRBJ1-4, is DAMVIQNPRYQVTQFGKPVTLSCSQTLNHNVMYWYQQKSSQAPKLLFHYYDKDFNNEADTPDNFQSRRPNTSFCFLDIRSPGLGDTAMYLCATSRDGQGAQEKLFFGSGTQLSVL.

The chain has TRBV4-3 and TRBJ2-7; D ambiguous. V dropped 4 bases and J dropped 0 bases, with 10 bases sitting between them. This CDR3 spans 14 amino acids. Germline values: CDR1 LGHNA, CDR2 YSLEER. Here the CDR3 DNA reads TGCGCCAGCAGCCGGGCCGCGAACTCCTACGAGCAGTACTTC. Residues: CASSRAANSYEQYF.

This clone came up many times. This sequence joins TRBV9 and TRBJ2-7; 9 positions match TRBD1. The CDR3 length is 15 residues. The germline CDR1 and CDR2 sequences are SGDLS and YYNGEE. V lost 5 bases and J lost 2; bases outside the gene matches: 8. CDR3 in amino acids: CASSVLRTGAYEQYF. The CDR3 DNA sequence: TGTGCCAGCAGTGTGCTCCGGACAGGGGCCTACGAGCAGTACTTC. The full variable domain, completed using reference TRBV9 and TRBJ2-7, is DSGVTQTPKHLITATGQRVTLRCSPRSGDLSVYWYQQSLDQGLQFLIQYYNGEERAKGNILERFSAQQFPDLHSELNLSSLELGDSALYFCASSVLRTGAYEQYFGPGTRLTVT.

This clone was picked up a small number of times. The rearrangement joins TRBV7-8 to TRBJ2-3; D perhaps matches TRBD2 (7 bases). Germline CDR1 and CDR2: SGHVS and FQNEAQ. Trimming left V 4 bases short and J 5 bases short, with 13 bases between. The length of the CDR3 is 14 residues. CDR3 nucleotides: TGTGCCAGCAGCTCGGGGGGCCTTGGAGATACGCAGTATTTT. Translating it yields CASSSGGLGDTQYF.

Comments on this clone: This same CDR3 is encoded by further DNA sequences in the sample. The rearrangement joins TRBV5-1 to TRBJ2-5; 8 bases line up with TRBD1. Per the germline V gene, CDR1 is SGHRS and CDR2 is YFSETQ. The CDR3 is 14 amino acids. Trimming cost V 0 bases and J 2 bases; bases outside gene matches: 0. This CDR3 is CASSLGTGQETQYF. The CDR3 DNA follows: TGCGCCAGCAGCTTGGGGACAGGGCAAGAGACCCAGTACTTC.

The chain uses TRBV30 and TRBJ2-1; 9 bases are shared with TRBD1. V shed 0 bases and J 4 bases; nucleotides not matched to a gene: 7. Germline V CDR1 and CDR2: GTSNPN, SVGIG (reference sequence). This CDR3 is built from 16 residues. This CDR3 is CAWSVIGTGSYNEQFF. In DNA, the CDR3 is TGTGCCTGGAGTGTTATAGGGACAGGGAGTTACAATGAGCAGTTCTTC.

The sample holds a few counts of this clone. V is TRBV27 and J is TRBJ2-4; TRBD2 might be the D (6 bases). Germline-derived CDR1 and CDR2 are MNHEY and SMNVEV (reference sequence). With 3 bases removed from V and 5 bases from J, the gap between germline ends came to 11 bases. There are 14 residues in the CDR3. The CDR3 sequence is CASSFRGAENIQYF. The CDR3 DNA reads TGTGCCAGCAGTTTCCGCGGGGCCGAAAACATTCAGTACTTC.

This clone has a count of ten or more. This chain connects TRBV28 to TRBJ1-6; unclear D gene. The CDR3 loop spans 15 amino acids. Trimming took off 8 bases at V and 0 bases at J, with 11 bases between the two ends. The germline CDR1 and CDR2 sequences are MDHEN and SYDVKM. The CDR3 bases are TGTGCCAGCGGGTCGAGCAGCTCCTATAATTCACCCCTCCACTTT. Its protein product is CASGSSSSYNSPLHF.

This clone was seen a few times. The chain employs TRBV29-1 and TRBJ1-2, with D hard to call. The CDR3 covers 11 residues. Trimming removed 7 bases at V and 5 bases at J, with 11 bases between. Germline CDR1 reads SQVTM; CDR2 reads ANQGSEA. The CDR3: CSAADWYGYTF. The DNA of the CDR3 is TGCAGCGCAGCAGACTGGTATGGCTACACCTTC. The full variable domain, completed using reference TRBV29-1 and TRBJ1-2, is SAVISQKPSRDICQRGTSLTIQCQVDSQVTMMFWYRQQPGQSLTLIATANQGSEATYESGFVIDKFPISRPNLTFSTLTVSNMSPEDSSIYLCSAADWYGYTFGSGTRLTVV.

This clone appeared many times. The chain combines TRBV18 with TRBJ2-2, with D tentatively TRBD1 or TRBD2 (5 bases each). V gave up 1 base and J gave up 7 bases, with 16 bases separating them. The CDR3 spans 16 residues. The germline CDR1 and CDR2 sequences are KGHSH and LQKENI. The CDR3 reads CASSPRRPDGHGELFF. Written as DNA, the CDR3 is TGTGCCAGCTCACCACGGAGGCCAGACGGACACGGGGAGCTGTTTTTT.

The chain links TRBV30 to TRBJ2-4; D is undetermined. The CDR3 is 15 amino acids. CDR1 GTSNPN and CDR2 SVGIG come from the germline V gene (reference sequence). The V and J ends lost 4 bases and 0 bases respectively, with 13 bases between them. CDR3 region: CAWTGWNIAKNIQYF. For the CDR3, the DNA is TGTGCCTGGACTGGGTGGAATATAGCCAAAAACATTCAGTACTTC.

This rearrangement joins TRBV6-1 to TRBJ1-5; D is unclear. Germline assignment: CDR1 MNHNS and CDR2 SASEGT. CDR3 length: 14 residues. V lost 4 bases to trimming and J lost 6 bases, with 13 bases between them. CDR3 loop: CASSVRPEAQPQHF. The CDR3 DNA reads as TGTGCCAGCAGTGTGAGACCGGAAGCTCAGCCCCAGCATTTT.

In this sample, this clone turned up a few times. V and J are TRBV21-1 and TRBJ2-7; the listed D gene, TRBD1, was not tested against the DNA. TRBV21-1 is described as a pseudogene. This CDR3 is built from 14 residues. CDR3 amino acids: CASPTGRAGYEQYF. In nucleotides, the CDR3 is TGTGCCAGCCCAACCGGCAGGGCTGGCTACGAGCAGTACTTC.

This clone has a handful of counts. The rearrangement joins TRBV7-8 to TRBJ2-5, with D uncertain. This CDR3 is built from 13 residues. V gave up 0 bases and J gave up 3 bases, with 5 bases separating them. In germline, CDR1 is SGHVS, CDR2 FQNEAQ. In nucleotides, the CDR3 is TGTGCCAGCAGCTTAGCTTTGGAAGAGACCCAGTACTTC. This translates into CASSLALEETQYF.

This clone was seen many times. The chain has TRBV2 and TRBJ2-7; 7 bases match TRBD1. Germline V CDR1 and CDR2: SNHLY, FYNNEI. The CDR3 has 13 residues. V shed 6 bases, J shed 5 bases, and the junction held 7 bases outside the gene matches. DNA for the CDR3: TGTGCCAGCAGCCCCGGACAGGTCCACGAGCAGTACTTC. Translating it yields CASSPGQVHEQYF. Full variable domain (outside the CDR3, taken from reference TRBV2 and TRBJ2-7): EPEVTQTPSHQVTQMGQEVILRCVPISNHLYFYWYRQILGQKVEFLVSFYNNEISEKSEIFDDQFSVERPDGSNFTLKIRSTKLEDSAMYFCASSPGQVHEQYFGPGTRLTVT.

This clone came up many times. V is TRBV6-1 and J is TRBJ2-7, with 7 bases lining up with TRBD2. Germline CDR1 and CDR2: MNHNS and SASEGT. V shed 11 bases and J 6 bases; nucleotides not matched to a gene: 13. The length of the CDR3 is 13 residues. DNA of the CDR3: TGTGCCCCCGGGGGGTACCGTCAGGCCGAGCAGTACTTC. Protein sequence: CAPGGYRQAEQYF.

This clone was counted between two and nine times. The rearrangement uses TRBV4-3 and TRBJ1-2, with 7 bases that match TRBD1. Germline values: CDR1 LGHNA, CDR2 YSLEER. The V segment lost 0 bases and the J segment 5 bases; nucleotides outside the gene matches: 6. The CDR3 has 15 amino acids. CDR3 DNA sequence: TGCGCCAGCAGCCAAGATACACAGGGGCAATATGGCTACACCTTC. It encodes CASSQDTQGQYGYTF.

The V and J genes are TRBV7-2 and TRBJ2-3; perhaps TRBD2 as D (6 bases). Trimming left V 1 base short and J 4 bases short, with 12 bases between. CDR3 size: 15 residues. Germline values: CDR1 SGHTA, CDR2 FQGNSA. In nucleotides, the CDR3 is TGTGCCAGCAGCTTAGTTGCGGGGAAGGCAGATACGCAGTATTTT. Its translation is CASSLVAGKADTQYF.

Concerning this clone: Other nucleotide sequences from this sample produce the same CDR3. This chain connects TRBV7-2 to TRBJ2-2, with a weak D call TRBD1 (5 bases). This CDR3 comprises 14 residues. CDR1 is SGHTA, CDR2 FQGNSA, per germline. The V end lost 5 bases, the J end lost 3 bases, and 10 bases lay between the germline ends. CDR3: CASSLGRDTGELFF. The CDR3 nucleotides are TGTGCCAGCAGCCTCGGCAGGGACACCGGGGAGCTGTTTTTT.

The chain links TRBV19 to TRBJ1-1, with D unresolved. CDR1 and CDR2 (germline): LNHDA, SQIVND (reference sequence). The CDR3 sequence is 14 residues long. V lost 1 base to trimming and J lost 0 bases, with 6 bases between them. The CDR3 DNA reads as TGTGCCAGTAGTATAGGAGAGTTGAACACTGAAGCTTTCTTT. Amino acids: CASSIGELNTEAFF.

The chain's CDR3 is CAWSLGTGANQETQYF. The CDR3 DNA sequence: TGTGCCTGGAGTCTCGGGACAGGGGCCAACCAAGAGACCCAGTACTTC. The V gene is TRBV30, the J gene TRBJ2-5, with 10 positions matching TRBD1. V shed 2 bases, J shed 0 bases, and the junction held 6 bases outside the gene matches. CDR1 GTSNPN and CDR2 SVGIG come from the germline V gene (reference sequence). The CDR3 has 16 residues.

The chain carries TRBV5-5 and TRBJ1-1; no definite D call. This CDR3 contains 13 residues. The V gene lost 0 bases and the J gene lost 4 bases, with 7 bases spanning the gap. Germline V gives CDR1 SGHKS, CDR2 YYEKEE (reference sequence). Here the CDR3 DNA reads TGTGCCAGCAGCTTGGATGCCCTCACTGAAGCTTTCTTT. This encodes CASSLDALTEAFF.

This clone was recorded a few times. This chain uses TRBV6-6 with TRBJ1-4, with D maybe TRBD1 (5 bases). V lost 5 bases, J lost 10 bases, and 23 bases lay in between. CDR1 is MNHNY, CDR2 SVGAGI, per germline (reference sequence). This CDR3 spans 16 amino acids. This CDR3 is CASSPPGAGKDAKLFF. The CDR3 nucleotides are TGTGCCAGCAGTCCCCCCGGGGCAGGGAAGGATGCAAAACTGTTTTTT.

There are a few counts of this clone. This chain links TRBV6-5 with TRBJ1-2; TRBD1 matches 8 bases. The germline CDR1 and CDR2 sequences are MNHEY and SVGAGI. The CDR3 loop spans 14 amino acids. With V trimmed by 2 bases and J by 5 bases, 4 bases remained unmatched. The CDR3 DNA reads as TGTGCCAGCAGTTACCGGGACAGGCTTTATGGCTACACCTTC. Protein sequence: CASSYRDRLYGYTF.